The sequence of this TCR beta chain was determined in a study of blood T cell repertoires in COVID-19. Across the study: T cells, B-cell-depleted T cells, or PBMCs supplied cDNA or gDNA.

Between the trimmed V and J ends, which lost 6 bases and 1 base, there was a span of 10 bases. Germline V lookup: CDR1 SNHLY, CDR2 FYNNEI. There are 13 residues in the CDR3. This clone was seen once. Authors' processing steps: Researchers report that nucleated cell counts were estimated from reference gene primer amplification. The method was immunoSEQ multiplex PCR; TCRdb's version includes in-frame clones alone and lacks a portion of them. V, J and clone size are taken as reported in that table, and D and trimming were inferred from the DNA itself. Of approximately 270,000 clones listed, approximately 90% are singletons.

This receptor was taken from a woman under 40 with acute COVID-19. The V gene is TRBV2, the J gene TRBJ2-7; a possible D gene is TRBD1 (5 bases). The sample comprised PBMCs or T cells enriched from blood (not recorded which). CDR3 nucleotide sequence: TGTGCCAGCAGATCGGACACATCCTACGAGCAGTACTTC. Translating it yields CASRSDTSYEQYF. The entire variable domain, with the rest obtained from reference TRBV2 and TRBJ2-7, is as follows: EPEVTQTPSHQVTQMGQEVILRCVPISNHLYFYWYRQILGQKVEFLVSFYNNEISEKSEIFDDQFSVERPDGSNFTLKIRSTKLEDSAMYFCASRSDTSYEQYFGPGTRLTVT.